These 27 T cell receptor beta chains were all obtained from the same sample, sequenced in a study of CD8+ T cells in alopecia areata. Reverse transcribed after extraction, RNA yielded cDNA as the sequencing template. Repertoires were generated with immunoSEQ multiplex PCR, while TCRdb's copy carries only in-frame clones and drops some. The table includes under 150,000 clones, around 48% detected once. The source material was NKG2D-low CD8+ T cells sorted from blood. Receptor source: a human donor with alopecia areata.

This clone was recorded only once. V is TRBV7-9 and J is TRBJ2-5; no firm D call. The length of the CDR3 is 13 residues. The V gene's germline CDR1 is SEHNR and CDR2 FQNEAQ (reference sequence). Trimming left V 3 bases short and J 4 bases short, with 9 bases between. DNA of the CDR3: TGTGCCAGCAGCTTCGAGGTTGCAGAGACCCAGTACTTC. It translates to CASSFEVAETQYF.

The chain uses TRBV30 and TRBJ2-1; D gene unclear. CDR3 size: 13 residues. V lost 2 bases and J 0 bases, leaving 5 bases between the germline ends. The germline V gene has CDR1 GTSNPN and CDR2 SVGIG (reference sequence). CDR3 protein: CAWSFSSYNEQFF. In DNA form, the CDR3 reads TGTGCCTGGAGTTTCAGCTCCTACAATGAGCAGTTCTTC.

The chain is built from TRBV28 and TRBJ2-6; D is unresolved. The CDR3 consists of 14 residues. Germline lookup yields CDR1 MDHEN and CDR2 SYDVKM. With 4 bases removed from V and 1 base from J, the gap between germline ends came to 5 bases. The DNA of the CDR3 is TGTGCCAGCAGTTCACTATCTGGGGCCAACGTCCTGACTTTC. Translating it yields CASSSLSGANVLTF.

In regard to this clone: At one end the junction does not follow the germline gene, possibly because of a read error. This chain connects TRBV7-9 to TRBJ2-2, with TRBD1 matching 7 bases. The CDR3 loop spans 15 amino acids. The germline V gene encodes CDR1 SEHNR and CDR2 FQNEAQ (reference sequence). The DNA of the CDR3 is TGTGCCAGCAGCTTAGAGGGGGCGAAAACCGGGGAGCTGTTTTTT. Amino acid sequence: CASSLEGAKTGELFF.

The table lists this clone with a few counts. V gene TRBV28 combines with J gene TRBJ2-7, with TRBD2 matching 8 bases. Losses at the gene ends were 6 bases for V and 2 bases for J; bases not matched to a gene: 6. CDR1 and CDR2 from the germline V gene are MDHEN and SYDVKM. CDR3 length: 14 residues. CDR3 nucleotide sequence: TGTGCCAGCAGCAACCAAGCGGGGGCCTACGAGCAGTACTTC. This translates into CASSNQAGAYEQYF.

This clone was detected a few times. J is TRBJ2-5 and V is TRBV7-8, with unresolved D. Germline-derived CDR1 and CDR2 are SGHVS and FQNEAQ. The CDR3 contains 12 residues. Deletions cut 5 bases from V and 5 bases from J, with 9 bases between. The CDR3, as DNA: TGTGCCAGCAGCCCTTCGGTGGAGACCCAGTACTTC. Translation: CASSPSVETQYF. The variable domain in full, with the rest retrieved from reference TRBV7-8 and TRBJ2-5, is GAGVSQSPRYKVAKRGQDVALRCDPISGHVSLFWYQQALGQGPEFLTYFQNEAQLDKSGLPSDRFFAERPEGSVSTLKIQRTQQEDSAVYLCASSPSVETQYFGPGTRLLVL.

In this sample, this clone turned up a few times. V gene TRBV28 combines with J gene TRBJ2-7; no definite D call. The germline V gene has CDR1 MDHEN and CDR2 SYDVKM. V lost 2 bases, J lost 4 bases, and 15 bases lay in between. The CDR3 is 15 residues long. The CDR3 coding sequence is TGTGCCAGCAGTTTAGCCCTGCGACGTGGGTACGAGCAGTACTTC. Its protein product is CASSLALRRGYEQYF.

This clone was detected a few times. The chain has TRBV9 and TRBJ2-3; D is ambiguous. The CDR3 length is 12 residues. V dropped 4 bases and J dropped 2 bases, with 5 bases sitting between them. Germline V gene lookup returns CDR1 SGDLS and CDR2 YYNGEE. CDR3 in amino acids: CASSWITDTQYF. CDR3 DNA: TGTGCCAGCAGCTGGATCACAGATACGCAGTATTTT. The full variable domain, in which reference TRBV9 and TRBJ2-3 provide the parts outside the CDR3, is DSGVTQTPKHLITATGQRVTLRCSPRSGDLSVYWYQQSLDQGLQFLIQYYNGEERAKGNILERFSAQQFPDLHSELNLSSLELGDSALYFCASSWITDTQYFGPGTRLTVL.

This clone was counted a few times. V is TRBV30 and J is TRBJ2-1, with D perhaps matching TRBD2 (6 bases). The V end lost 4 bases, the J end lost 8 bases, and 12 bases lay between the germline ends. CDR1 and CDR2 from the germline V gene are GTSNPN and SVGIG (reference sequence). This CDR3 is 12 amino acids long. CDR3 coding DNA: TGTGCCTGGACGAAGGGAGGAGATGAGCAGTTCTTC. This sequence encodes CAWTKGGDEQFF.

This clone was observed once. This chain links TRBV5-6 with TRBJ1-2; D gene uncertain. Germline V gene data show CDR1 as SGHDT and CDR2 as YYEEEE. Trimming took 4 bases from V and 2 from J, leaving 6 bases between them. This CDR3 has 12 amino acids. This CDR3 reads CASSELNYGYTF. In nucleotides, the CDR3 is TGTGCCAGCAGCGAGTTGAACTATGGCTACACCTTC.

The chain's CDR3 is CASSLWDGSYEQYF. CDR3 DNA sequence: TGCGCCAGCAGCTTGTGGGATGGCTCCTACGAGCAGTACTTC. The chain links TRBV5-1 to TRBJ2-7; D uncertain. V was cut by 1 base and J by 0 bases, with 8 bases left in between. This CDR3 has 14 amino acids. Germline lookup yields CDR1 SGHRS and CDR2 YFSETQ.

This clone was observed once. The genes are TRBV30 and TRBJ1-1; 8 nucleotides agree with TRBD1. CDR1 GTSNPN and CDR2 SVGIG come from the germline V gene (reference sequence). The CDR3 extends over 13 amino acids. V was clipped by 5 bases and J by 3 bases; unmatched bases: 5. CDR3 in amino acids: CAWQQGGDTEAFF. The CDR3 DNA is TGTGCCTGGCAACAGGGGGGCGACACTGAAGCTTTCTTT.

This clone has just a few counts. This chain uses TRBV7-2 with TRBJ1-1; possibly TRBD1 for D (6 bases). The CDR3 length is 12 residues. V was cut by 6 bases and J by 4 bases, with 9 bases left in between. Germline V CDR1 and CDR2: SGHTA, FQGNSA. In nucleotides, the CDR3 is TGTGCCAGCAGTAAAGGGGGCACTGAAGCTTTCTTT. This gives the protein CASSKGGTEAFF.

This clone was detected once. The CDR3 here is CASSPIGQEGYNEQFF. CDR3 nucleotide sequence: TGTGCCAGCAGTCCAATCGGTCAAGAGGGATACAATGAGCAGTTCTTC. The rearrangement uses TRBV27 and TRBJ2-1; possibly TRBD2 for D (5 bases). V dropped 5 bases and J dropped 4 bases, with 18 bases sitting between them. Germline CDR1 and CDR2: MNHEY and SMNVEV (reference sequence). CDR3 length: 16 residues.

V usage is TRBV29-1 and J usage is TRBJ1-1, with TRBD1 as a possible D gene (5 bases). Germline CDR1 and CDR2: SQVTM and ANQGSEA. The length of the CDR3 is 14 residues. The V gene lost 3 bases and the J gene lost 5 bases, with 16 bases spanning the gap. The chain's CDR3 is CSVDGRGAGTEAFF. The CDR3 nucleotides read TGCAGCGTTGATGGGCGGGGAGCAGGGACTGAAGCTTTCTTT.

The rearrangement joins TRBV7-6 to TRBJ2-3; the match to TRBD2 covers 8 bases. V trimming: 5 bases; J trimming: 2 bases; junction bases outside the gene matches: 6. The length of the CDR3 is 15 residues. CDR1 is SGHVS, CDR2 FNYEAQ, per germline. The CDR3 DNA reads TGTGCCAGCAGCCCCGGGGGGGCGATCACAGATACGCAGTATTTT. It codes for CASSPGGAITDTQYF. Based on the CDR3 plus reference TRBV7-6 and TRBJ2-3, the full variable domain is GAGVSQSPRYKVTKRGQDVALRCDPISGHVSLYWYRQALGQGPEFLTYFNYEAQQDKSGLPNDRFSAERPEGSISTLTIQRTEQRDSAMYRCASSPGGAITDTQYFGPGTRLTVL.

V is TRBV7-9 and J is TRBJ2-7; 7 bases are shared with TRBD1. V lost 4 bases and J lost 6; bases outside the gene matches: 6. CDR1 and CDR2 (germline): SEHNR, FQNEAQ (reference sequence). The CDR3 is made up of 13 amino acids. CDR3 bases: TGTGCCAGCAGCTCCGAGGACAGGCTCGAGCAGTACTTC. It specifies CASSSEDRLEQYF. Full variable domain (missing parts from reference TRBV7-9 and TRBJ2-7): DTGVSQNPRHKITKRGQNVTFRCDPISEHNRLYWYRQTLGQGPEFLTYFQNEAQLEKSRLLSDRFSAERPKGSFSTLEIQRTEQGDSAMYLCASSSEDRLEQYFGPGTRLTVT.

This clone was seen more than once but under ten times. The V gene is TRBV19, the J gene TRBJ2-2, with D tentatively TRBD2 (5 bases). V was clipped by 9 bases and J by 3 bases, with 17 bases between them. CDR3 size: 15 residues. Germline-derived CDR1 and CDR2 are LNHDA and SQIVND (reference sequence). CDR3 sequence reads: CASTPYRGDTGELFF. The CDR3 DNA is TGTGCCAGCACCCCCTATCGGGGAGACACCGGGGAGCTGTTTTTT.

This clone was seen more than once but under ten times. The chain links TRBV29-1 to TRBJ2-7, with TRBD1 matching 7 bases. Germline values: CDR1 SQVTM, CDR2 ANQGSEA. V lost 5 bases, J lost 3 bases, and 4 bases stayed unmatched. CDR3 length equals 12 residues. The CDR3 loop reads CSVLAGGYEQYF. CDR3 DNA: TGCAGCGTTTTGGCAGGGGGCTACGAGCAGTACTTC.

This clone was detected a few times. The sample carries other DNA sequences with the same CDR3. The chain is built from TRBV29-1 and TRBJ2-1, with D perhaps TRBD1 (5 bases). The length of the CDR3 is 12 residues. Trimming cost V 4 bases and J 2 bases, with 6 bases left between them. The V gene's germline CDR1 is SQVTM and CDR2 ANQGSEA. The chain's CDR3 is CSVATAYNEQFF. Written as DNA, the CDR3 is TGCAGCGTTGCGACAGCCTACAATGAGCAGTTCTTC.

The rearrangement joins TRBV2 to TRBJ2-1; possibly TRBD1 for D (7 bases). Trimming pared 6 bases from V and 0 bases from J, leaving 12 bases between. The CDR3 contains 15 residues. Germline CDR1 and CDR2: SNHLY and FYNNEI. This CDR3 is CASRAGQSSYNEQFF. CDR3 in DNA: TGTGCCAGCAGGGCGGGACAGAGCTCCTACAATGAGCAGTTCTTC.

The chain is built from TRBV7-9 and TRBJ2-2, with D perhaps TRBD1 (5 bases). The CDR3 runs 15 residues. The V gene's germline CDR1 is SEHNR and CDR2 FQNEAQ (reference sequence). V was cut by 3 bases and J by 5 bases, with 13 bases left in between. CDR3: CASSFTGALTGELFF. CDR3 DNA: TGTGCCAGCAGCTTTACTGGGGCTTTAACCGGGGAGCTGTTTTTT.

The rearrangement joins TRBV29-1 to TRBJ2-5; TRBD1 aligns across 10 bases. Germline V gives CDR1 SQVTM, CDR2 ANQGSEA. V shed 3 bases and J 4 bases; nucleotides not matched to a gene: 2. This CDR3 spans 13 amino acids. CDR3 region: CSVDWDRGETQYF. In nucleotides, the CDR3 is TGCAGCGTTGACTGGGACAGGGGAGAGACCCAGTACTTC.

The chain links TRBV18 to TRBJ2-7, with D uncertain. V was pared by 2 bases and J by 0 bases, with 5 bases between. From germline, CDR1 is KGHSH and CDR2 LQKENI. The CDR3 length is 13 residues. CDR3 loop: CASSPDISYEQYF. The CDR3 DNA reads as TGTGCCAGCTCACCAGACATCTCCTACGAGCAGTACTTC. The variable domain in full, completed from reference TRBV18 and TRBJ2-7, reads NAGVMQNPRHLVRRRGQEARLRCSPMKGHSHVYWYRQLPEEGLKFMVYLQKENIIDESGMPKERFSAEFPKEGPSILRIQQVVRGDSAAYFCASSPDISYEQYFGPGTRLTVT.

This clone was seen only once. V and J are TRBV15 and TRBJ2-1; 8 nucleotides agree with TRBD2. The germline gives CDR1 LNHNV, CDR2 YYDKDF (reference sequence). The CDR3 loop spans 17 amino acids. V was clipped by 0 bases and J by 6 bases; unmatched bases: 10. CDR3 sequence: CATSRDPQREISNEQFF. As DNA, the CDR3 is TGTGCCACCAGCAGAGATCCCCAGCGGGAGATAAGCAATGAGCAGTTCTTC.

The chain couples TRBV5-1 to TRBJ2-7; the D gene is possibly TRBD2 (5 bases). Looked up from germline, CDR1 is SGHRS and CDR2 is YFSETQ. The CDR3 sequence is 13 residues long. V was cut by 2 bases and J by 2 bases, with 8 bases left in between. The CDR3 DNA is TGCGCCAGCAGCTTCGAGGGTCCCTACGAGCAGTACTTC. Amino acids: CASSFEGPYEQYF.

This rearrangement joins TRBV29-1 to TRBJ2-1; no firm D call. This CDR3 is built from 11 residues. Trimming took off 7 bases at V and 4 bases at J, with 8 bases between the two ends. In germline, CDR1 is SQVTM, CDR2 ANQGSEA. CDR3 in DNA: TGCAGCGGTTTAGAGTACAATGAGCAGTTCTTC. Its translation: CSGLEYNEQFF.